These 22 T cell receptor beta chains share one sample of origin, sequenced in a study of T-cell reconstitution after alpha-beta-depleted transplantation in children. Preparation of the TCRbeta library used unique molecular identifiers. TCRdb analysed the PCR reads with MiXCR anew, one entry per CDR3 protein. The table lists 600,000 to 800,000 distinct CDR3 sequences, around 13% of them singletons. This sample comprised PBMCs, obtained before TCRalphabeta/CD19-depleted stem cell transplant. These receptors all stem from a girl aged 2 to 9 with congenital amegakaryocytic thrombocytopenia, due to receive a stem cell transplant.

CDR3 sequence reads: CAIAWASYNEQFF. The DNA of the CDR3 is TGTGCCATCGCGTGGGCCTCCTACAATGAGCAGTTCTTC. The chain has TRBV10-3 and TRBJ2-1; no clear D. The ends were cut back, 8 bases at V and 0 bases at J, with 8 bases in the middle. This CDR3 has 13 residues. CDR1 is ENHRY, CDR2 SYGVKD, per germline.

This clonotype occurred a few times. This rearrangement joins TRBV5-6 to TRBJ2-1; TRBD1 or TRBD2 may be the D gene (5 bases each). CDR1 is SGHDT, CDR2 YYEEEE, per germline. The CDR3 sequence is 13 residues long. V dropped 4 bases and J dropped 10 bases, with 15 bases sitting between them. The CDR3 reads CASSTAGTEEQFF. The CDR3 nucleotides read TGTGCCAGCAGCACGGCTGGGACGGAAGAGCAGTTCTTC.

This clonotype showed up many times. This chain connects TRBV5-1 to TRBJ1-2; 7 nucleotides agree with TRBD1. The CDR3 sequence is 14 residues long. Trimming removed 3 bases from V and 5 bases from J; junction bases left unmatched: 7. Germline-derived CDR1 and CDR2 are SGHRS and YFSETQ. CDR3 protein: CASSWADRPYGYTF. As DNA, the CDR3 is TGCGCCAGCAGCTGGGCGGACAGGCCATATGGCTACACCTTC.

The gene calls are TRBV27 and TRBJ2-1; D tentatively fits TRBD1 or TRBD2 (5 bases each). The germline V gene encodes CDR1 MNHEY and CDR2 SMNVEV (reference sequence). Trimming took 5 bases from V and 3 from J, leaving 14 bases between them. This CDR3 is built from 15 residues. CDR3 DNA sequence: TGTGCCAGCAGTCACCGGGACGGCGGCTACAATGAGCAGTTCTTC. Translation: CASSHRDGGYNEQFF.

The chain uses TRBV7-9 and TRBJ2-3, with a possible D match to TRBD2 (6 bases). This CDR3 has 15 amino acids. With 5 bases removed from V and 2 bases from J, the gap between germline ends came to 14 bases. Germline assignment: CDR1 SEHNR and CDR2 FQNEAQ (reference sequence). The CDR3 protein is CASSSLASATDTQYF. The CDR3 nucleotides are TGTGCCAGCAGCAGTCTGGCTAGCGCCACAGATACGCAGTATTTT.

This clonotype was detected only a few times. V usage is TRBV18 and J usage is TRBJ2-1; 7 nucleotides line up with TRBD1. The V segment lost 4 bases and the J segment 8 bases; nucleotides outside the gene matches: 5. There are 13 residues in the CDR3. The germline V gene has CDR1 KGHSH and CDR2 LQKENI. This CDR3 reads CASSRYRGDEQFF. The CDR3 nucleotides are TGTGCCAGCTCACGGTACAGGGGCGATGAGCAGTTCTTC.

This clonotype showed up many times. The chain joins TRBV20-1 to TRBJ2-1; D may match TRBD1 or TRBD2 (5 bases each). Germline CDR1 is DFQATT and CDR2 is SNEGSKA (reference sequence). The CDR3 extends over 14 amino acids. Trimming removed 5 bases at V and 4 bases at J, with 15 bases between. The CDR3 coding sequence is TGCAGTGCTTTACCGGGACGAGCTTACAATGAGCAGTTCTTC. Its protein is CSALPGRAYNEQFF.

The chain carries TRBV28 and TRBJ2-7, with a weak D call TRBD1 (5 bases). Germline assignment: CDR1 MDHEN and CDR2 SYDVKM. Between the trimmed V and J ends, which lost 10 bases and 10 bases, there was a span of 14 bases. This CDR3 has 10 residues. For the CDR3, the DNA is TGTGCCACCCAGGGTGTTGGCCAGTACTTC. Translation: CATQGVGQYF.

J is TRBJ2-7 and V is TRBV5-6; D is undetermined. V lost 0 bases and J 0 bases, leaving 13 bases between the germline ends. The germline gives CDR1 SGHDT, CDR2 YYEEEE. CDR3 length: 16 amino acids. CDR3 DNA: TGTGCCAGCAGCTTGGCCGCTGGCGTTAGCTCCTACGAGCAGTACTTC. Translation gives CASSLAAGVSSYEQYF. Filled out from reference TRBV5-6 and TRBJ2-7, the complete variable domain reads DAGVTQSPTHLIKTRGQQVTLRCSPKSGHDTVSWYQQALGQGPQFIFQYYEEEERQRGNFPDRFSGHQFPNYSSELNVNALLLGDSALYLCASSLAAGVSSYEQYFGPGTRLTVT.

This clonotype is a singleton in its sample. The V and J genes are TRBV10-3 and TRBJ1-5; 7 bases align to TRBD1. J lost 4 bases, V lost 6 bases, and 3 bases had no gene match. The CDR3 is 13 residues long. Germline CDR1 and CDR2: ENHRY and SYGVKD. The CDR3: CAIRSRGNQPQHF. CDR3 sequence (DNA): TGTGCCATCAGGAGCAGGGGGAATCAGCCCCAGCATTTT.

The chain combines TRBV20-1 with TRBJ2-3; 8 bases align to TRBD2. CDR1 and CDR2 (germline): DFQATT, SNEGSKA (reference sequence). The junction had 8 bases not matched to a gene; V was cut back by 0 bases and J by 3 bases. This CDR3 region has 16 residues. This CDR3 is CSARDAEREWTDTQYF. The CDR3 DNA follows: TGCAGTGCTAGAGATGCGGAGCGGGAGTGGACAGATACGCAGTATTTT.

This clonotype was counted a few times. The gene calls are TRBV5-1 and TRBJ2-2, with 12 bases lining up with TRBD2. J lost 0 bases, V lost 0 bases, and 6 bases had no gene match. CDR1 and CDR2 (germline): SGHRS, YFSETQ. The CDR3 extends over 19 amino acids. The CDR3 DNA reads as TGCGCCAGCAGCTTGGGTCTAGCGGGAGGGAGGGCGAACACCGGGGAGCTGTTTTTT. Its protein is CASSLGLAGGRANTGELFF.

The CDR3 reads CASSLDGIAARHF. CDR3 nucleotide sequence: TGTGCCAGCAGCCTCGACGGGATCGCAGCCCGGCATTTT. This chain uses TRBV7-9 with TRBJ1-5; no clear D gene. CDR3 length: 13 residues. V was pared by 5 bases and J by 15 bases, with 20 bases between. Germline lookup yields CDR1 SEHNR and CDR2 FQNEAQ (reference sequence).

The J gene is TRBJ2-4, the V gene TRBV12-3 or TRBV12-4; a weak D match, TRBD2 (6 bases). The V end was cut by 6 bases, the J end by 10 bases, with 13 bases between. This CDR3 region has 12 residues. CDR3 protein: CASRRGFGIQYF. The CDR3 nucleotides read TGTGCCAGCAGGCGGGGTTTCGGGATTCAGTACTTC.

This clonotype was found a few times. This chain uses TRBV30 with TRBJ2-7, with 9 positions matching TRBD2. This CDR3 region has 14 residues. With V trimmed by 0 bases and J by 3 bases, 3 bases remained unmatched. Germline values: CDR1 GTSNPN, CDR2 SVGIG (reference sequence). CDR3 protein: CAWSVIAGVYEQYF. The CDR3 nucleotides read TGTGCCTGGAGTGTTATAGCGGGAGTCTACGAGCAGTACTTC.

This clonotype was observed a handful of times. V and J are TRBV10-3 and TRBJ2-5, with D maybe TRBD1 (5 bases). The CDR3 consists of 16 residues. V was shortened by 0 bases and J by 2 bases, with 13 bases between the two germline ends. Per the germline V gene, CDR1 is ENHRY and CDR2 is SYGVKD. This chain's CDR3 is CAISESLTAEQETQYF. The CDR3 nucleotides read TGTGCCATCAGTGAGTCGTTGACAGCTGAGCAAGAGACCCAGTACTTC.

Concerning this clonotype itself: A junction end diverges from the germline sequence, so it may reflect a read error. The V and J genes are TRBV6-1 and TRBJ2-6; D is tentatively TRBD1 or TRBD2 (5 bases each). Looked up from germline, CDR1 is MNHNS and CDR2 is SASEGT. The CDR3 totals 15 residues. The CDR3 bases are TGTGCCAGCAGCCAAACGAGGGCCGGGGCCAACGTCCCGACTTTC. Translation: CASSQTRAGANVPTF.

This clonotype was seen at least ten times. The chain joins TRBV20-1 to TRBJ2-2; 11 bases agree with TRBD1. V was clipped by 5 bases and J by 4 bases; unmatched bases: 6. The CDR3 sequence is 15 residues long. Germline V gene sequence: CDR1 DFQATT, CDR2 SNEGSKA (reference sequence). The CDR3: CSARTGGGGTGELFF. Here the CDR3 DNA reads TGCAGTGCTCGGACAGGGGGCGGGGGCACCGGGGAGCTGTTTTTT.

The chain combines TRBV12-3 or TRBV12-4 with TRBJ2-1; 7 bases line up with TRBD2. The V gene end was trimmed by 3 bases and the J gene end by 6 bases; junction bases not matched to a gene: 8. The CDR3 runs 15 residues. The CDR3, as DNA: TGTGCCAGCAGTTTCCCCTTACTAGCGCCCAATGAGCAGTTCTTC. Translation gives CASSFPLLAPNEQFF.

This clonotype was observed many times. V and J are TRBV7-9 and TRBJ2-7; D unresolved. Germline CDR1 is SEHNR and CDR2 is FQNEAQ (reference sequence). There are 12 residues in the CDR3. Trimming took 4 bases from V and 3 from J, leaving 7 bases between them. This CDR3 reads CASSSAVYEQYF. The CDR3 DNA follows: TGTGCCAGCAGCTCCGCGGTCTACGAGCAGTACTTC.

This clonotype came up many times. The chain carries TRBV12-3 or TRBV12-4 and TRBJ1-1; D is uncertain. The CDR3 loop spans 12 amino acids. Trimming cost V 5 bases and J 0 bases, with 4 bases left between them. The CDR3: CASSRMNTEAFF. CDR3 in DNA: TGTGCCAGCAGTAGGATGAACACTGAAGCTTTCTTT.

This clonotype showed up many times. The chain links TRBV11-1 to TRBJ2-4, with a possible D match to TRBD2 (5 bases). The V gene's germline CDR1 is SGHAT and CDR2 FQDESV (reference sequence). This CDR3 region has 18 residues. V dropped 5 bases and J dropped 1 base, with 21 bases sitting between them. Here the CDR3 DNA reads TGTGCCAGCAGCCGCGATCAGGCGGGCTATCTGGCCAAAAACATTCAGTACTTC. Translation: CASSRDQAGYLAKNIQYF.